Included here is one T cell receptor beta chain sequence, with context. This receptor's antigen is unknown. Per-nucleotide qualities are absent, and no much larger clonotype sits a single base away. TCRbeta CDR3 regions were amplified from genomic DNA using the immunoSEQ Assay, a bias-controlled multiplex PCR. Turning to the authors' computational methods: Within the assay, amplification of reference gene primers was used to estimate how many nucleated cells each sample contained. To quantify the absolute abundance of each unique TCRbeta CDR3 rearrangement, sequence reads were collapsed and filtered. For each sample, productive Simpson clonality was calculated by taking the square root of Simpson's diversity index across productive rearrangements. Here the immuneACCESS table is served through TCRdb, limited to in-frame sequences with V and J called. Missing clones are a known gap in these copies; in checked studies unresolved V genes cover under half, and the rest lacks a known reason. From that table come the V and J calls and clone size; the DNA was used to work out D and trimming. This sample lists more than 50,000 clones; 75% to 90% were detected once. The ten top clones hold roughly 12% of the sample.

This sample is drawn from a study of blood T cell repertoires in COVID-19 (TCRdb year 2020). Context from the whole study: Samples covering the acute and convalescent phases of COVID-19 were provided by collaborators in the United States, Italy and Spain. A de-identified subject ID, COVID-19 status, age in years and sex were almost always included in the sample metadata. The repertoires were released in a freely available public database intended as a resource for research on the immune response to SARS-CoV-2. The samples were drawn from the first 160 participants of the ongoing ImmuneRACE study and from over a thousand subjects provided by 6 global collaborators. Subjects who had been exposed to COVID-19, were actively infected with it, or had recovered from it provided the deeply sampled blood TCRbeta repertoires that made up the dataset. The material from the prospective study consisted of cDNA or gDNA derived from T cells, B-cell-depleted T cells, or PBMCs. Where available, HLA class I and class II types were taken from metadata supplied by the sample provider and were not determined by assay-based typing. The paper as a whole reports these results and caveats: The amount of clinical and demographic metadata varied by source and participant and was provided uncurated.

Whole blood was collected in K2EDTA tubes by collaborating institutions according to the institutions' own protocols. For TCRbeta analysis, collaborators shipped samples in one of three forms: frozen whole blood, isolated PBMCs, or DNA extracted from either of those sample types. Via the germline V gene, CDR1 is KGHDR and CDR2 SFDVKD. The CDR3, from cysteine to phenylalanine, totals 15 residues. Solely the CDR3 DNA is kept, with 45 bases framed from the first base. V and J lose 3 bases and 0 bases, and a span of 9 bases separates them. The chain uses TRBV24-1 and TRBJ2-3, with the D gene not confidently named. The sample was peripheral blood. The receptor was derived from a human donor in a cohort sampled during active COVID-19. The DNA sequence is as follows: TGTGCCACCAGTGATGCCGCGTTTAGCACAGATACGCAGTATTTT. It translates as CATSDAAFSTDTQYF.